This T cell receptor (beta chain) derives from a study of a mutant IDH1 vaccine in newly diagnosed glioma. Findings of the study overall: It seemed that pseudoprogression was not linked to changes in the top peripheral T cell clonotypes.

In regard to this clone: Its antigen is still unknown.

The time point was: baseline, week 1 (first vaccination visit). Regarding treatment: pre-vaccination baseline after standard-of-care therapy. The CDR3 length is 15 residues. The trim removed 6 bases at V and 4 bases at J, leaving 7 bases unmatched. Germline V gene sequence: CDR1 WSHSY, CDR2 SAAADI. Sequencing was performed with immunoSEQ multiplex PCR; in TCRdb, only in-frame clones are kept and a portion is missing. In the table there are approximately 15,000 clones, about 95% of which are singletons. This receptor was obtained from a woman aged 18-30 years with glioma. Some clones in this sample may be carry-over from other donors' samples. The sequencing here drew on peripheral blood mononuclear cells (PBMCs), taken from a glioma patient treated with radiotherapy, temozolomide or both. The rearrangement links TRBV10-2 to TRBJ2-1, with 9 bases lining up with TRBD1. CDR3 nucleotide sequence: TGCGCCAGCAGGGGCGGGACAGGGACTTACAATGAGCAGTTCTTC. Its translation: CASRGGTGTYNEQFF.